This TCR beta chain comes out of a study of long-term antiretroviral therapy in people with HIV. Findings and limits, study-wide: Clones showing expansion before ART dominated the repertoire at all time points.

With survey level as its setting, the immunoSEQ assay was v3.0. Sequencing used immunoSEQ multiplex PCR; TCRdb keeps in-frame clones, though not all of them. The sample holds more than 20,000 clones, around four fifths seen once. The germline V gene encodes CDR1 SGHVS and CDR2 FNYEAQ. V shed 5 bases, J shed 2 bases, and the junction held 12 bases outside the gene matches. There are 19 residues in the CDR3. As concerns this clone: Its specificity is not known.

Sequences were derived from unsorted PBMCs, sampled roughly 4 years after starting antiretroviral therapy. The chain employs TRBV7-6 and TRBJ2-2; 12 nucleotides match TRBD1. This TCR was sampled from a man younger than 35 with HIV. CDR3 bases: TGTGCCAGCAGCCACCAAGGGGGACAGGGGGCCCTTAACACCGGGGAGCTGTTTTTT. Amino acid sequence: CASSHQGGQGALNTGELFF.